Each of the 11 T cell receptor beta chains below was sequenced from the same sample in a study of blood T cell repertoires in COVID-19. Produced via immunoSEQ multiplex PCR; TCRdb's table is partial and in-frame only. In the table there are 65,000 to 90,000 clones, roughly nine tenths of which are singletons. Material: peripheral blood. Source of these receptors: a man in his fifties with acute or convalescent COVID-19.

In DNA, the CDR3 is TGTGCCAGCAGTTACCCCCAGGGCTATGGCTACACCTTC. Amino acids: CASSYPQGYGYTF. This chain connects TRBV6-5 to TRBJ1-2; D possibly corresponds to TRBD1 (5 bases). Per germline, CDR1 MNHEY and CDR2 SVGAGI. The CDR3 runs to 13 residues. Deletions cut 2 bases from V and 4 bases from J, with 8 bases between.

This clone was recorded a few times. J is TRBJ1-2 and V is TRBV9, with D unclear. CDR1 is SGDLS and CDR2 is YYNGEE in the germline V gene. The V and J ends lost 4 bases and 7 bases respectively, with 14 bases between them. The CDR3 extends over 13 amino acids. CDR3 nucleotides: TGTGCCAGCAGCCCCAGCGGGAGGTCTGGCTACACCTTC. Protein: CASSPSGRSGYTF.

J is TRBJ1-2 and V is TRBV3-1 (or the pseudogene TRBV3-2); a possible D gene is TRBD1 (5 bases). CDR1 LGHDT and CDR2 YNNKEL come from the germline V gene (reference sequence). Deletions cut 4 bases from V and 4 bases from J, with 19 bases between. The CDR3 runs to 16 residues. The CDR3 DNA reads as TGTGCCAGCAGCCGCAATGGAGGGGAGGGAAGCTATGGCTACACCTTC. Residues: CASSRNGGEGSYGYTF.

This chain links TRBV2 with TRBJ2-7; TRBD2 matches 10 bases. The CDR3 runs to 15 residues. Trimming took 5 bases from V and 0 from J; bases not matched to a gene: 4. Germline V gives CDR1 SNHLY, CDR2 FYNNEI. The CDR3 DNA reads as TGTGCCAGCAGTATAGCGGGGGGAAGCTCCTACGAGCAGTACTTC. It is translated as CASSIAGGSSYEQYF.

V and J are TRBV5-5 and TRBJ2-3, with D tentatively TRBD2 (6 bases). Germline V CDR1 and CDR2: SGHKS, YYEKEE (reference sequence). Trimming removed 2 bases at V and 3 bases at J, with 13 bases between. The CDR3 has 15 residues. CDR3 protein: CASSFGLFPTDTQYF. The CDR3 DNA sequence: TGTGCCAGCAGCTTCGGACTATTTCCTACAGATACGCAGTATTTT.

V is TRBV30 and J is TRBJ2-2, with 10 bases aligning to TRBD2. The trim removed 3 bases at V and 4 bases at J, leaving 8 bases unmatched. This CDR3 is built from 16 residues. The V gene's germline CDR1 is GTSNPN and CDR2 SVGIG (reference sequence). CDR3 region: CAWSFERGGGTGELFF. CDR3 in DNA: TGTGCCTGGAGCTTCGAGCGGGGGGGTGGCACCGGGGAGCTGTTTTTT.

The chain carries TRBV6-5 and TRBJ1-4; D may be TRBD1 (5 bases). V was pared by 6 bases and J by 7 bases, with 18 bases between. The germline V gene has CDR1 MNHEY and CDR2 SVGAGI. This CDR3 comprises 15 residues. This chain's CDR3 is CASSPIGGGGEKLFF. The CDR3 coding sequence is TGTGCCAGCAGCCCGATTGGGGGAGGAGGTGAAAAACTGTTTTTT.

This chain joins TRBV19 and TRBJ1-2; tentative D call: TRBD1 (6 bases). V gave up 9 bases and J gave up 2 bases, with 16 bases separating them. CDR3 size: 14 residues. Germline CDR1 reads LNHDA; CDR2 reads SQIVND (reference sequence). CDR3 sequence: CASGGIGQNYGYTF. CDR3 bases: TGTGCCAGCGGGGGGATTGGACAGAACTATGGCTACACCTTC.

The V call is TRBV18, the J call TRBJ1-3; TRBD1 matches 9 bases. Germline lookup yields CDR1 KGHSH and CDR2 LQKENI. The CDR3 covers 17 residues. After removal of 4 bases from V and 0 bases from J, the junction contained 7 bases not matched to a gene. The CDR3 bases are TGTGCCAGCTCACTGGGGACAGGGAAGACCTCTGGAAACACCATATATTTT. It specifies CASSLGTGKTSGNTIYF. Drawing the rest from reference TRBV18 and TRBJ1-3, the complete variable domain is NAGVMQNPRHLVRRRGQEARLRCSPMKGHSHVYWYRQLPEEGLKFMVYLQKENIIDESGMPKERFSAEFPKEGPSILRIQQVVRGDSAAYFCASSLGTGKTSGNTIYFGEGSWLTVV.

The V and J genes are TRBV30 and TRBJ1-6; 11 nucleotides align to TRBD1. The CDR3 extends over 16 amino acids. Germline V gene data show CDR1 as GTSNPN and CDR2 as SVGIG (reference sequence). V trimming: 0 bases; J trimming: 10 bases; junction bases outside the gene matches: 8. The DNA for the CDR3 is TGTGCCTGGAGTGTAGGATCGGGACAGGGGGTCTCACCCCTCCACTTT. It specifies CAWSVGSGQGVSPLHF.

The DNA for the CDR3 is TGTGCCAGCAGTTTAGGGGCAGAGGGGACCCAGTACTTC. It yields the protein CASSLGAEGTQYF. The chain combines TRBV12-3 or TRBV12-4 with TRBJ2-5; D is perhaps TRBD2 (5 bases). Trimming took 1 base from V and 7 from J, leaving 10 bases between them. There are 13 residues in the CDR3.